This TCR beta chain was profiled in a study of T cells in Graves' hyperthyroidism and ophthalmopathy. As for the study in general: The initial diagnosis was the point when peripheral blood was collected, ahead of any treatment.

The V gene lost 2 bases and the J gene lost 4 bases, with 14 bases spanning the gap. This CDR3 contains 15 residues. Germline V gene data show CDR1 as KGHDR and CDR2 as SFDVKD. RNA transcripts served as the template for amplifying TCR beta CDR3 regions. Primed by the HTBI set, a first-round RT-PCR was run on the TCR CDR3. MiXCR was run by TCRdb on the multiplex PCR reads, yielding one entry per CDR3 protein. Of 600,000 to 850,000 distinct CDR3 sequences in the sample, 15% to 20% were seen once. Findings and caveats of the study: The authors' 13 V-J model separated ophthalmopathy from stable hyperthyroidism. Before onset, ophthalmopathy was predicted by the model a median around 6 months earlier.

This clonotype was found many times. What it binds is unknown. The chain carries TRBV24-1 and TRBJ2-7, with D possibly being TRBD1 or TRBD2 (5 bases each). The sample taken for sequencing was blood. The TCR sequence derives from a woman between 45 and 65 years old with Graves' hyperthyroidism that later progressed to Graves' ophthalmopathy. CDR3 DNA sequence: TGTGCCACCAGTGATTCCGGGACCGAGAATTACGAGCAGTACTTC. Translating it yields CATSDSGTENYEQYF.